In its sample, the clone carrying this T cell receptor (beta chain) was seen once. Its antigen remains unknown. Germline trimming cut 6 bases from V and 5 bases from J; bases unmatched to any gene: 9. This CDR3 is 15 amino acids long. Germline loops: CDR1 ENHRY, CDR2 SYGVKD. The data were taken from a study of cytomegalovirus exposure and HLA in healthy donors. General study points: For cytomegalovirus status, the classifier reportedly gave diagnoses with high specificity and sensitivity. A few CMV-associated chains proved CMV antigen-specific in vitro. Later, an analysis found that TCR clusters from the first cohort tended to co-occur in the 90 to 150 validation repertoires.

The donors were members of the roughly 130-subject validation cohort (separate from the approximately 670-subject first cohort). TCRdb's copy holds only in-frame clones and misses some; the assay was immunoSEQ multiplex PCR. The table has roughly 60,000 clones, roughly 94% seen once. This TCR came from a woman between 18 and 29 years old in good health and CMV-seropositive. The genes are TRBV10-3 and TRBJ2-1, with 8 positions matching TRBD2. Specimen: PBMCs. As DNA, the CDR3 is TGTGCCATCAGAGGACGGGGGGGCGCGGACAATGAGCAGTTCTTC. Its protein is CAIRGRGGADNEQFF.